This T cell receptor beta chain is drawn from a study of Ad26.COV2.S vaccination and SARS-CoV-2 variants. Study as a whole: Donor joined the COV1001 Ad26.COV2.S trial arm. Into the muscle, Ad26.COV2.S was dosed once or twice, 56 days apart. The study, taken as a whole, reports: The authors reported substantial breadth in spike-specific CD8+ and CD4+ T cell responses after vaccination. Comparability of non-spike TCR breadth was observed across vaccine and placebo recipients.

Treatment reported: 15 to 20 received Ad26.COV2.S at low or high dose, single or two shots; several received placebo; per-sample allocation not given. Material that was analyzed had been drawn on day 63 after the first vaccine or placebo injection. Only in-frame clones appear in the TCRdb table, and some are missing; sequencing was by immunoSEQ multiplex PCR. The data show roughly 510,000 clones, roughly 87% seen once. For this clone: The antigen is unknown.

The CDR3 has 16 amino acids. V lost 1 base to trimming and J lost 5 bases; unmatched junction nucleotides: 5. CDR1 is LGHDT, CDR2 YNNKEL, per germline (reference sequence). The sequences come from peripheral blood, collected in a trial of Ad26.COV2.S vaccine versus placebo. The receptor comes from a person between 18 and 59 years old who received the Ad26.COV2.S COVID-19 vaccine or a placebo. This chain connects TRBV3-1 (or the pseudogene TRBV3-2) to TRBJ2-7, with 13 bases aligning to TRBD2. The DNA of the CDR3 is TGTGCCAGCAGCCAAGCCGGACTAGCGGGAGTCAACGAGCAGTACTTC. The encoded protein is CASSQAGLAGVNEQYF.